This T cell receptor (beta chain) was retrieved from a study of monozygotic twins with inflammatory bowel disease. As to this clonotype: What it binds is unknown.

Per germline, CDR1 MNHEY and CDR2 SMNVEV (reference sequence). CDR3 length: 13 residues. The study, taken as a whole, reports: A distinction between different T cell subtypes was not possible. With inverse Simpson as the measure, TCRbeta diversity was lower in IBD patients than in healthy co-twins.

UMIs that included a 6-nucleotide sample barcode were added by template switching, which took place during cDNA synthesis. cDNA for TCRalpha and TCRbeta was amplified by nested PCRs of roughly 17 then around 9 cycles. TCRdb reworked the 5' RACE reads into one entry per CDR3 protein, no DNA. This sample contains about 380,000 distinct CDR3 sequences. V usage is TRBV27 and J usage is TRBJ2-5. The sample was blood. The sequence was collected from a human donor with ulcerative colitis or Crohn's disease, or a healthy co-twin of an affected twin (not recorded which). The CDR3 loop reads CASSPDQRETQYF.